The sequence of this T cell receptor beta chain was determined in a study of CD8 T cells in Susac syndrome. TCR beta sequences were obtained from blood CD8+ and CD4+ T cells. Concerning this clonotype itself: The antigen remains unidentified.

Study outcomes and limitations: As the study acknowledged, the number of individuals in its TCR sequencing and HLA analysis was relatively small.

This CDR3 has 14 residues. Germline CDR1 reads SNHLY; CDR2 reads FYNNEI. Trimming took off 3 bases at V and 3 bases at J, with 12 bases between the two ends. After extraction with the RNeasy kit, about 0.45 to 1 ug of the RNA was reverse transcribed using random hexamers. The immunoSEQ assay covered 54 Vbeta and 13 Jbeta segments for CDR3. One entry per CDR3 protein results from TCRdb running MiXCR on the immunoSEQ multiplex PCR reads. The sample holds 180,000 or so distinct CDR3 sequences, about 93% seen once. This sequence joins TRBV2 and TRBJ2-7, with D maybe TRBD2 (5 bases). Sequenced material: CD4+ T cells from PBMCs. This clonotype was sampled from a human donor in good health. The CDR3 loop is CASSEESGYYEQYF. In DNA form, the CDR3 reads TGTGCCAGCAGTGAGGAAAGCGGTTACTACGAGCAGTACTTC.